The 14 T cell receptor beta chains given below trace back to one sample, sequenced in a study of blood T cell repertoires in COVID-19. Sequencing used immunoSEQ multiplex PCR; TCRdb keeps in-frame clones, though not all of them. The sample has approximately 350,000 clones, more than 75% seen once; the top ten hold roughly 3.3%. Source material: peripheral blood. All receptors come from a woman between 18 and 30 years old who had recovered from COVID-19.

V is TRBV25-1 and J is TRBJ2-2, with a tentative D call TRBD1 (5 bases). Germline V lookup: CDR1 MGHDK, CDR2 SYGVNS. The V gene lost 6 bases and the J gene lost 2 bases, with 7 bases spanning the gap. This CDR3 region has 13 residues. CDR3 loop: CASRTDNTGELFF. The CDR3 region has the DNA TGTGCCAGCAGGACAGACAACACCGGGGAGCTGTTTTTT.

The chain combines TRBV6-6 with TRBJ2-2; TRBD1 aligns across 8 bases. The CDR3 loop spans 15 amino acids. Germline V lookup: CDR1 MNHNY, CDR2 SVGAGI (reference sequence). V shed 6 bases, J shed 6 bases, and the junction held 9 bases outside the gene matches. CDR3 DNA: TGTGCCAGCAGAGATAGTTCAGGGGGCTCCGGGGAGCTGTTTTTT. Translating gives CASRDSSGGSGELFF.

This clone was counted only a few times. V usage is TRBV9 and J usage is TRBJ2-1; a weak D match, TRBD1 (6 bases). Trimming left V 0 bases short and J 4 bases short, with 11 bases between. The CDR3 is made up of 15 amino acids. The germline gives CDR1 SGDLS, CDR2 YYNGEE. CDR3 sequence reads: CASSVVAGAYNEQFF. CDR3 in DNA: TGTGCCAGCAGCGTAGTGGCAGGGGCGTACAATGAGCAGTTCTTC.

The genes are TRBV12-5 and TRBJ1-5; TRBD1 aligns across 7 bases. Germline V CDR1 and CDR2: LGHNT, FRNRAP. Germline trimming cut 6 bases from V and 0 bases from J; bases unmatched to any gene: 5. The CDR3 consists of 15 residues. Here the CDR3 DNA reads TGTGCTAGTGGGACGGACAGGACTAGCAATCAGCCCCAGCATTTT. Translation: CASGTDRTSNQPQHF.

Here the CDR3 reads CASSELLRGGEQYV. For the CDR3, the DNA is TGTGCCAGCAGTGAATTGTTGAGGGGAGGCGAGCAGTACGTC. The V and J genes are TRBV6-1 and TRBJ2-7; possibly TRBD2 for D (6 bases). V lost 2 bases and J lost 6, with 14 bases in between. The CDR3 loop spans 14 amino acids. Germline V gene sequence: CDR1 MNHNS, CDR2 SASEGT.

The CDR3 sequence is CASSLGLPSGNEQFF. The DNA of the CDR3 is TGCGCCAGCAGCTTGGGTCTACCTTCGGGGAATGAGCAGTTCTTC. The genes are TRBV5-1 and TRBJ2-1, with D perhaps matching TRBD2 (5 bases). This CDR3 has 15 amino acids. V was clipped by 0 bases and J by 7 bases, with 14 bases between them. CDR1 is SGHRS, CDR2 YFSETQ, per germline. The whole variable domain, remainder taken from reference TRBV5-1 and TRBJ2-1, is KAGVTQTPRYLIKTRGQQVTLSCSPISGHRSVSWYQQTPGQGLQFLFEYFSETQRNKGNFPGRFSGRQFSNSRSEMNVSTLELGDSALYLCASSLGLPSGNEQFFGPGTRLTVL.

V usage is TRBV6-5 and J usage is TRBJ1-2, with D maybe TRBD1 (5 bases). Trimming removed 7 bases from V and 5 bases from J, with 8 bases in between. Germline values: CDR1 MNHEY, CDR2 SVGAGI. There are 11 residues in the CDR3. CDR3 protein: CASIGGYGYTF. In DNA form, the CDR3 reads TGTGCCAGCATCGGGGGTTATGGCTACACCTTC.

The chain joins TRBV5-5 to TRBJ1-2; D not resolved. The CDR3 is 13 residues long. Trimming took 2 bases from V and 2 from J, leaving 7 bases between them. CDR1 is SGHKS and CDR2 is YYEKEE in the germline V gene (reference sequence). CDR3 amino acids: CASSFELNYGYTF. The CDR3 region has the DNA TGTGCCAGCAGCTTCGAGTTAAACTATGGCTACACCTTC. The full variable domain, with the rest looked up from reference TRBV5-5 and TRBJ1-2, is DAGVTQSPTHLIKTRGQQVTLRCSPISGHKSVSWYQQVLGQGPQFIFQYYEKEERGRGNFPDRFSARQFPNYSSELNVNALLLGDSALYLCASSFELNYGYTFGSGTRLTVV.

V and J are TRBV18 and TRBJ2-7; D is ambiguous. The germline gives CDR1 KGHSH, CDR2 LQKENI. The CDR3 consists of 14 residues. Deletions cut 5 bases from V and 7 bases from J, with 18 bases between. CDR3: CASSLSPDNREQYV. CDR3 bases: TGTGCCAGCTCATTATCACCCGACAATAGGGAGCAGTACGTC.

The genes are TRBV7-2 and TRBJ2-3, with D perhaps matching TRBD2 (5 bases). CDR3 length equals 13 residues. Per the germline V gene, CDR1 is SGHTA and CDR2 is FQGNSA. Trimming left V 7 bases short and J 1 base short, with 9 bases between. In DNA form, the CDR3 reads TGTGCCAGCATCCGGGAAGGCACAGATACGCAGTATTTT. It yields the protein CASIREGTDTQYF. Full variable domain (rest looked up from reference TRBV7-2 and TRBJ2-3): GAGVSQSPSNKVTEKGKDVELRCDPISGHTALYWYRQSLGQGLEFLIYFQGNSAPDKSGLPSDRFSAERTGGSVSTLTIQRTQQEDSAVYLCASIREGTDTQYFGPGTRLTVL.

The chain combines TRBV11-2 with TRBJ2-3; D perhaps matches TRBD2 (7 bases). This CDR3 has 16 residues. Deletions cut 2 bases from V and 7 bases from J, with 19 bases between. Germline-derived CDR1 and CDR2 are SGHAT and FQNNGV. The CDR3 sequence is CASSLWEGEYAYTQYF. In DNA form, the CDR3 reads TGTGCCAGCAGCTTATGGGAGGGGGAATACGCATATACGCAGTATTTT.

CDR3 residues: CASRLTSPSYEQYV. The CDR3 DNA is TGTGCCAGCAGGCTGACTAGTCCCTCCTACGAGCAGTACGTC. The V and J genes are TRBV27 and TRBJ2-7, with D possibly being TRBD2 (6 bases). CDR1 and CDR2 (germline): MNHEY, SMNVEV (reference sequence). The ends were cut back, 6 bases at V and 0 bases at J, with 12 bases in the middle. CDR3 length equals 14 residues.

The chain joins TRBV4-3 to TRBJ1-6; TRBD1 is a possible D gene (5 bases). V was trimmed by 0 bases and J by 5 bases, leaving 14 bases between them. The CDR3 is made up of 17 amino acids. CDR1 and CDR2 from the germline V gene are LGHNA and YSLEER. The CDR3 nucleotides read TGCGCCAGCAGCCAAGATTTGCAAGGGGTCCATAATTCACCCCTCCACTTT. Translating it yields CASSQDLQGVHNSPLHF.

This chain uses TRBV29-1 with TRBJ2-7; perhaps TRBD1 as D (5 bases). The CDR3 consists of 12 residues. The germline V gene has CDR1 SQVTM and CDR2 ANQGSEA. V was clipped by 5 bases and J by 0 bases, with 8 bases between them. The CDR3 coding sequence is TGCAGCGTTCTTGACAGCTCCTACGAGCAGTACGTC. Amino acids: CSVLDSSYEQYV.